This is a list of T cell receptor beta chains from one sample in a study of T cell clonotyping in hematopoietic cell transplantation. Profiling relied on immunoSEQ multiplex PCR, and the TCRdb table lists in-frame clones only, not all of them. The sample includes fewer than 80,000 clones, just under 95% of them seen just once. The sequenced sample was peripheral blood mononuclear cells. These receptors were obtained from a man aged 50 to 59 in good health. Some clones in this sample may be carry-over from other donors' samples. Each CDR3 is given with its conserved first and last residue. D genes are given only for firm matches. Some rows have no size entry. The others give once, few or many, or a class for an expanded clone.

j_gene	d_gene	v_gene	abundance	CDR3nt	CDR3aa
TRBJ1-4	TRBD1	TRBV9	-	TGTGCCAGCAGCGCTACAGGACAGGGTGGTGAAAAACTGTTTTTT	CASSATGQGGEKLFF
TRBJ2-7	-	TRBV25-1	-	TGTGCCAGCAGTGAAAGCCGGGCCTCCTACGAGCAGTACTTC	CASSESRASYEQYF
TRBJ2-5	-	TRBV5-1	-	TGCGCCAGCAGCTACGCAGGGTTGTCAGGGGAGACCCAGTACTTC	CASSYAGLSGETQYF
TRBJ2-7	-	TRBV6-1	-	TGTGCCAGCAGACTCGGACAGAACTCCTACGAGCAGTACTTC	CASRLGQNSYEQYF
TRBJ2-5	-	TRBV5-1	-	TGCGCCAGCAGCTTGGCTTCAGGGTCCCAAGAGACCCAGTACTTC	CASSLASGSQETQYF
TRBJ2-3	TRBD1	TRBV10-1	-	TGCGCCAGCAGTGAACCCCTTTCCGGGACAGTCCCACCAGATACGCAGTATTTT	CASSEPLSGTVPPDTQYF
TRBJ2-1	-	TRBV9	-	TGTGCCAGCAGCCCTTATAGGGGGGCCTCACCCTACAATGAGCAGTTCTTC	CASSPYRGASPYNEQFF
TRBJ1-5	-	TRBV4-2	once	TGTGCCAGCAGCCGACTAATGGGTGATCAGCCCCAGCATTTT	CASSRLMGDQPQHF
TRBJ1-2	-	TRBV14	-	TGTGCCAGCAGCCAAAGTAGGGTTTTAGGCGGCTACACCTTC	CASSQSRVLGGYTF
TRBJ2-2	TRBD1	TRBV7-3	-	TGTGCCAGCAGCAGAGGACAGGGAGCCGGGGAGCTGTTTTTT	CASSRGQGAGELFF
TRBJ2-2	-	TRBV18	-	TGTGCCAGCTCACCACTGAGCGCCGGGGAGCTGTTTTTT	CASSPLSAGELFF
TRBJ2-3	-	TRBV11-2	-	TGTGCCAGCAGCTTAGGGGGGTTTGGCTTTAGCACAGATACGCAGTATTTT	CASSLGGFGFSTDTQYF
TRBJ1-1	-	TRBV30	-	TGTGCCTGGAGGGTAGATTTCGGCACTGAAGCTTTCTTT	CAWRVDFGTEAFF
TRBJ2-7	TRBD1	TRBV9	-	TGTGCCAGCAGCGTAAGACAGGGTGGTGACGAGCAGTACTTC	CASSVRQGGDEQYF
TRBJ1-6	-	TRBV25-1	-	TGTGCCAGCAGTCCCGACTTGGGTAATTCACCCCTCCACTTT	CASSPDLGNSPLHF
TRBJ2-2	TRBD2	TRBV2	-	TGTGCCAGCAGTGAGGGGGGGGTGAAGTCCCCCGCCGGGGAGCTGTTTTTT	CASSEGGVKSPAGELFF
TRBJ1-4	-	TRBV19	-	TGTGCCAGTAGTATAGAATGGGCAGGTGAAAAACTGTTTTTT	CASSIEWAGEKLFF
TRBJ2-5	TRBD1	TRBV7-2	once	TGTGCCAGCAGCTCACCGCCGTTCGACAGGGGTATCGAAGAGACCCAGTACTTC	CASSSPPFDRGIEETQYF
TRBJ1-1	-	TRBV11-2	-	TGTGCCAGCAGCCCCCGGGACGAAGCTTTCTTT	CASSPRDEAFF
TRBJ1-3	-	TRBV30	-	TGTGCCTGGAGTAATGGAGGGAGCTCTGGAAACACCATATATTTT	CAWSNGGSSGNTIYF
TRBJ2-7	-	TRBV6-5	-	TGTGCCAGCAGTTACTCGACAGGTTACGAGCAGTACTTC	CASSYSTGYEQYF
TRBJ1-1	-	TRBV5-1	-	TGCGCCAGCAGCTTGGCCAGTATGAACACTGAAGCTTTCTTT	CASSLASMNTEAFF
TRBJ1-2	-	TRBV30	-	TGTGCCTGGAGTGTAGGCAGGGTGGATGGCTACACCTTC	CAWSVGRVDGYTF
TRBJ2-5	TRBD1	TRBV7-9	-	TGTGCCAGCAGCTCGGGGACAGGGGGCTTAGAGACCCAGTACTTC	CASSSGTGGLETQYF
TRBJ2-2	-	TRBV6-1	-	TGTGCCAGCGGACGGACAGTAGCGAACACCGGGGAGCTGTTTTTT	CASGRTVANTGELFF
TRBJ2-3	-	TRBV5-1	-	TGCGCCAGCAGCTTGAAGGACTCACCTTACACAGATACGCAGTATTTT	CASSLKDSPYTDTQYF
TRBJ1-1	-	TRBV11-2	-	TGTGCCAGCAGCGACATCCCGGGAGGGGGTAACACTGAAGCTTTCTTT	CASSDIPGGGNTEAFF
TRBJ1-1	-	TRBV19	-	TGTGCCAGTAGTTCCCCACCCGGGACCTTTAACACTGAAGCTTTCTTT	CASSSPPGTFNTEAFF
TRBJ2-3	-	TRBV5-1	-	TGCGCCAGCAGCTCGGACACTACTAGCACAGATACGCAGTATTTT	CASSSDTTSTDTQYF
TRBJ2-1	TRBD2	TRBV5-8	-	TGTGCCAGCAGCTTGTGGGGGGGTGTAAATGAGCAGTTCTTC	CASSLWGGVNEQFF
TRBJ2-1	TRBD2	TRBV7-2	-	TGTGCCAGCAGACACGGCGGGAGCCGCAATGAGCAGTTCTTC	CASRHGGSRNEQFF
TRBJ2-1	-	TRBV2	-	TGTGCCAGCAGTGAAGTAGGGAGCTCCTACAATGAGCAGTTCTTC	CASSEVGSSYNEQFF
TRBJ1-1	-	TRBV9	-	TGTGCCTCCGGGGCAGGGAGGGAAGGAGCTGAAGCTTTCTTT	CASGAGREGAEAFF
TRBJ2-5	-	TRBV5-8	-	TGTGCCAGCAGCTTGGGGGATAACCCCCAAGAGACCCAGTACTTC	CASSLGDNPQETQYF
TRBJ2-5	TRBD2	TRBV2	-	TGTGCCAGCAGCATAGCGGGGGGACAAGAGACCCAGTACTTC	CASSIAGGQETQYF
TRBJ2-7	-	TRBV2	-	TGTGCCAGCAGGCAGGGGTCGAGCTCCTACGAGCAGTACTTC	CASRQGSSSYEQYF
TRBJ2-7	TRBD2	TRBV5-6	-	TGTGCCAGCAGTTCTAGCGGGAGGAGTGTCTACGAGCAGTACTTC	CASSSSGRSVYEQYF
TRBJ1-2	-	TRBV9	-	TGTGCCAGCAGCACCGTGGGTAACTATGGCTACACCTTC	CASSTVGNYGYTF
TRBJ2-3	-	TRBV5-1	-	TGCGCCAGCAGAACGTTCCCAGCATTGCCAGATACGCAGTATTTT	CASRTFPALPDTQYF
TRBJ1-2	-	TRBV19	-	TGTGCCAGTAGCCGTACCCTATTCAGCTATGGCTACACCTTC	CASSRTLFSYGYTF
TRBJ2-7	-	TRBV6-5	-	TGTGCCAGCAGTTACGAGGCAGAGCAGTACTTC	CASSYEAEQYF
TRBJ1-5	-	TRBV6-1	-	TGTGCCAGCAGTAGGGGGGGCGGGGATCAGCCCCAGCATTTT	CASSRGGGDQPQHF
TRBJ2-7	-	TRBV19	-	TGTGCCAGTAGTGTGAGATCATCTCGGAACAACGCAGCCTACGAGCAGTACTTC	CASSVRSSRNNAAYEQYF
TRBJ2-7	TRBD2	TRBV4-2	-	TGTGCCAGCAGCCGCGACCCGGGACTAGAAGGTTCCGAGCAGTACTTC	CASSRDPGLEGSEQYF
TRBJ1-5	-	TRBV6-5	-	TGTGCCAGCACGCTAGCGAGGGGTGATCAGCCCCAGCATTTT	CASTLARGDQPQHF
TRBJ1-5	-	TRBV6-5	-	TGTGCCAGCAGTAAGGACGGAAATCAGCCCCAGCATTTT	CASSKDGNQPQHF
TRBJ2-1	TRBD2	TRBV5-4	-	TGTGCCAGCAGCTTGCCCGTAGCGGGAGGGAGGCCCTACAATGAGCAGTTCTTC	CASSLPVAGGRPYNEQFF
TRBJ1-2	-	TRBV5-6	-	TGTGCCAGCAGCTTGGAAGAGAACTATGGCTACACCTTC	CASSLEENYGYTF
TRBJ2-3	-	TRBV30	-	TGTGCCTGGAGCGTGGCAGCCCCTAGCACAGATACGCAGTATTTT	CAWSVAAPSTDTQYF
TRBJ2-1	-	TRBV19	-	TGTGCCAGTAGAACAGGCTACAATGAGCAGTTCTTC	CASRTGYNEQFF
TRBJ2-2	TRBD1	TRBV30	-	TGTGCCTGGAGTGCGGACAGGGGGCTCCGAATAGGGGAGCTGTTTTTT	CAWSADRGLRIGELFF